This T cell receptor beta chain is drawn from a study of blood T cell repertoires in COVID-19. Study in general: COVID-19 samples from acute and convalescent phases originated in the United States, Italy and Spain. PBMCs, B-cell-depleted T cells, or T cells provided the cDNA or gDNA that made up the material.

Measured with immunoSEQ multiplex PCR; TCRdb has only the in-frame clones, and not every one. Altogether about 440,000 clones are present, around 89% being singletons, with the ten largest covering approximately 4.5%. V was pared by 2 bases and J by 7 bases, with 15 bases between. Germline V CDR1 and CDR2: SGHTA, FQGTGA. The CDR3 consists of 15 residues. The sequencing sample was made of peripheral blood. The source of this sequence is a woman younger than 45 with acute or convalescent COVID-19. This chain links TRBV7-3 with TRBJ2-1, with D tentatively TRBD2 (6 bases). The CDR3 DNA reads TGTGCCAGCAGCTTACGGGCGGGATGGGTGAATGAGCAGTTCTTC. Translation gives CASSLRAGWVNEQFF.